These 21 T cell receptor beta chains share one sample of origin, sequenced in a study of response to subunit inactivated influenza vaccine. TCRdb processed the RT-PCR reads anew with MiXCR; each CDR3 protein has one entry. The sample carries just over 300,000 distinct CDR3 sequences, approximately 21% recorded once. The starting material was PBMCs from blood, obtained approximately 22 months after vaccination. The receptors stem from a man between 50 and 69 years old who received an inactivated influenza vaccine.

This clonotype turned up a few times. This rearrangement joins TRBV14 to TRBJ1-2; possibly TRBD1 for D (5 bases). The CDR3 has 13 amino acids. With 0 bases removed from V and 12 bases from J, the gap between germline ends came to 14 bases. The germline CDR1 and CDR2 sequences are SGHDN and FVKESK. The CDR3 sequence: CASSQDVGVGDTF. The CDR3 nucleotides are TGTGCCAGCAGCCAAGATGTAGGGGTAGGAGACACCTTC. Variable domain in full (rest from reference TRBV14 and TRBJ1-2): EAGVTQFPSHSVIEKGQTVTLRCDPISGHDNLYWYRRVMGKEIKFLLHFVKESKQDESGMPNNRFLAERTGGTYSTLKVQPAELEDSGVYFCASSQDVGVGDTFGSGTRLTVV.

This clonotype was found a few times. The chain carries TRBV18 and TRBJ2-1; 8 bases are shared with TRBD1. The CDR3 covers 16 residues. The germline V gene has CDR1 KGHSH and CDR2 LQKENI. V gave up 3 bases and J gave up 0 bases; unmatched junction bases: 4. CDR3 sequence: CASSPRQGSSYNEQFF. CDR3 coding DNA: TGTGCCAGCTCACCCCGACAGGGGAGCTCCTACAATGAGCAGTTCTTC.

This sequence joins TRBV20-1 and TRBJ2-7; TRBD1 matches 8 bases. The CDR3 is 14 amino acids. V trimming: 3 bases; J trimming: 0 bases; junction bases outside the gene matches: 4. Per the germline V gene, CDR1 is DFQATT and CDR2 is SNEGSKA (reference sequence). This CDR3 reads CSARGQVFSYEQYF. The CDR3 DNA follows: TGCAGTGCTAGGGGACAGGTTTTCTCCTACGAGCAGTACTTC.

The V gene is TRBV5-6, the J gene TRBJ2-1; the D gene is possibly TRBD1 (5 bases). Per germline, CDR1 SGHDT and CDR2 YYEEEE. With 10 bases removed from V and 6 bases from J, the gap between germline ends came to 20 bases. The CDR3 extends over 14 amino acids. The CDR3 DNA reads TGTGCCTCCGGTATTGGGTGGGGCCTCAATGAGCAGTTCTTC. Amino acid sequence: CASGIGWGLNEQFF. The full variable domain, completed using reference TRBV5-6 and TRBJ2-1, is DAGVTQSPTHLIKTRGQQVTLRCSPKSGHDTVSWYQQALGQGPQFIFQYYEEEERQRGNFPDRFSGHQFPNYSSELNVNALLLGDSALYLCASGIGWGLNEQFFGPGTRLTVL.

This clonotype was found many times. The chain recombines TRBV4-3 with TRBJ2-7, with 11 bases identical to TRBD1. Unmatched junction bases numbered 7, after V lost 0 bases and J lost 3 bases. The germline V gene encodes CDR1 LGHNA and CDR2 YSLEER. The CDR3 extends over 17 amino acids. CDR3 protein: CASSQDLWTGGSYEQYF. In DNA form, the CDR3 reads TGCGCCAGCAGCCAAGATCTGTGGACAGGGGGCAGCTACGAGCAGTACTTC.

The chain employs TRBV30 and TRBJ2-6; D gene ambiguous. The CDR3 loop spans 17 amino acids. Between the trimmed V and J ends, which lost 3 bases and 1 base, there was a span of 16 bases. Germline V gene data show CDR1 as GTSNPN and CDR2 as SVGIG (reference sequence). CDR3 nucleotides: TGTGCCTGGAGCAAAAGTAAGGGCTATTCTGGGGCCAACGTCCTGACTTTC. This gives the protein CAWSKSKGYSGANVLTF.

The chain couples TRBV11-2 to TRBJ2-5, with D maybe TRBD2 (5 bases). V lost 3 bases and J lost 4, with 15 bases in between. The V gene's germline CDR1 is SGHAT and CDR2 FQNNGV. This CDR3 contains 15 residues. This chain's CDR3 is CASSLDFSRGETQYF. The DNA for the CDR3 is TGTGCCAGCAGCTTGGACTTTTCCCGCGGAGAGACCCAGTACTTC.

This clonotype was recorded a few times. The V call is TRBV18, the J call TRBJ2-2; D is ambiguous. CDR1 KGHSH and CDR2 LQKENI come from the germline V gene. This CDR3 contains 14 residues. V lost 8 bases and J lost 3, with 13 bases in between. In DNA, the CDR3 is TGTGCCAGCAGCCGAGGCCGGGACACCGGGGAGCTGTTTTTT. This translates into CASSRGRDTGELFF.

This chain uses TRBV5-4 with TRBJ1-2; 11 bases map to TRBD1. CDR1 is SGHNT and CDR2 is YYREEE in the germline V gene (reference sequence). Trimming took 0 bases from V and 4 from J; bases not matched to a gene: 8. There are 17 residues in the CDR3. CDR3 residues: CASSLGTPGQGGYGYTF. CDR3 nucleotide sequence: TGTGCCAGCAGCTTGGGGACTCCGGGACAGGGGGGCTATGGCTACACCTTC.

This chain joins TRBV5-1 and TRBJ1-5; D is perhaps TRBD1 (5 bases). The CDR3 length is 15 residues. Trimming left V 2 bases short and J 0 bases short, with 9 bases between. Per the germline V gene, CDR1 is SGHRS and CDR2 is YFSETQ. The DNA for the CDR3 is TGCGCCAGCAGCTTAATACAGGATAGCAATCAGCCCCAGCATTTT. Translated, it gives CASSLIQDSNQPQHF. Supplemented by reference TRBV5-1 and TRBJ1-5, the full variable domain reads KAGVTQTPRYLIKTRGQQVTLSCSPISGHRSVSWYQQTPGQGLQFLFEYFSETQRNKGNFPGRFSGRQFSNSRSEMNVSTLELGDSALYLCASSLIQDSNQPQHFGDGTRLSIL.

The rearrangement links TRBV7-9 to TRBJ1-4, with 8 bases fitting TRBD1. Germline V gene sequence: CDR1 SEHNR, CDR2 FQNEAQ (reference sequence). Trimming cost V 1 base and J 14 bases; bases outside gene matches: 6. CDR3 size: 13 residues. The CDR3 region has the DNA TGTGCCAGCAGCTTAGGGAAGACAGGGGACCTGTTTTTT. Translated: CASSLGKTGDLFF.

A few counts support this clonotype. This rearrangement joins TRBV13 to TRBJ1-1; 7 bases fit TRBD1. V dropped 5 bases and J dropped 4; count of bases not matched to a gene: 7. Germline CDR1 and CDR2: PRHDT and FYEKMQ (reference sequence). The CDR3 is 14 amino acids. The CDR3 DNA reads as TGTGCCAGCAGCCGAGGGGGCGCCAGCACTGAAGCTTTCTTT. It is translated as CASSRGGASTEAFF.

The V and J genes are TRBV20-1 and TRBJ1-3; D is uncertain. In germline, CDR1 is DFQATT, CDR2 SNEGSKA (reference sequence). The length of the CDR3 is 14 residues. V lost 2 bases, J lost 0 bases, and 8 bases lay in between. The CDR3 sequence is CSARHPDSGNTIYF. In nucleotides, the CDR3 is TGCAGTGCTAGACACCCTGACTCTGGAAACACCATATATTTT.

Only a few counts were recorded for this clonotype. V usage is TRBV20-1 and J usage is TRBJ2-5; D gene uncertain. Trimming cost V 2 bases and J 0 bases, with 22 bases left between them. The CDR3 loop spans 18 amino acids. Looked up from germline, CDR1 is DFQATT and CDR2 is SNEGSKA (reference sequence). The CDR3 sequence: CSARWDDLERWYQETQYF. The CDR3 region has the DNA TGCAGTGCTAGATGGGATGATCTCGAAAGGTGGTACCAAGAGACCCAGTACTTC.

This clonotype was observed a handful of times. V is TRBV6-2 or TRBV6-3 and J is TRBJ2-1; D is undetermined. The germline V gene has CDR1 MNHEY and CDR2 SVGEGT. The germline V and J ends were trimmed by 0 bases and 3 bases, with 3 bases remaining between them. This CDR3 region has 13 residues. The CDR3 DNA reads TGTGCCAGCAGTTACTCGGACTACAATGAGCAGTTCTTC. Translation gives CASSYSDYNEQFF.

In its sample, this clonotype was seen a few times. The CDR3 DNA is TGTGCCAGCTCACCGTTCGGGTTGGGGGATTACAATGAGCAGTTCTTC. Its translation: CASSPFGLGDYNEQFF. The V and J genes are TRBV18 and TRBJ2-1; D could derive from TRBD1 or TRBD2 (5 bases each). The CDR3 is 16 amino acids. V shed 3 bases and J shed 4 bases, with 16 bases lying between them. Germline assignment: CDR1 KGHSH and CDR2 LQKENI.

The chain has TRBV20-1 and TRBJ2-1; weak D call: TRBD1 (6 bases). In germline, CDR1 is DFQATT, CDR2 SNEGSKA (reference sequence). The CDR3 covers 17 residues. V dropped 0 bases and J dropped 1 base, with 16 bases sitting between them. CDR3 region: CSARDRDGTRSYNEQFF. CDR3 coding DNA: TGCAGTGCTAGAGACCGGGACGGGACAAGATCCTACAATGAGCAGTTCTTC.

This clonotype was seen just once. The chain uses TRBV4-1 and TRBJ2-7; D is unresolved. V lost 6 bases and J 0 bases, leaving 12 bases between the germline ends. Per the germline V gene, CDR1 is MGHRA and CDR2 is YSYEKL. This CDR3 contains 14 residues. The CDR3 is CASRIRQDSYEQYF. The CDR3 DNA follows: TGCGCCAGCAGAATACGGCAGGACTCCTACGAGCAGTACTTC.

This clonotype was detected only a few times. The genes are TRBV5-1 and TRBJ2-2; 7 bases are a match to TRBD1. CDR3 length equals 13 residues. The J segment lost 7 bases and the V segment lost 5 bases, leaving 5 bases of the junction unmatched. Germline values: CDR1 SGHRS, CDR2 YFSETQ. The CDR3 bases are TGCGCCAGCAGGACAGGGAGCCACGGGGAGCTGTTTTTT. Its translation: CASRTGSHGELFF.

In this sample, this clonotype turned up a few times. The chain uses TRBV10-3 and TRBJ2-3, with D perhaps being TRBD1 or TRBD2 (6 bases each). Germline CDR1 and CDR2: ENHRY and SYGVKD. CDR3 length: 14 residues. V was clipped by 5 bases and J by 4 bases, with 13 bases between them. DNA of the CDR3: TGTGCCATCAGTCCCCCGGGGGCAGCAGATACGCAGTATTTT. Protein product: CAISPPGAADTQYF.

The chain has TRBV5-1 and TRBJ2-4; a possible D gene is TRBD1 (6 bases). The CDR3 runs to 15 residues. V was clipped by 2 bases and J by 0 bases, with 9 bases between them. Germline V gives CDR1 SGHRS, CDR2 YFSETQ. Here the CDR3 reads CASSFLQGAKNIQYF. CDR3 nucleotides: TGCGCCAGCAGCTTTTTACAGGGAGCCAAAAACATTCAGTACTTC.